This T cell receptor beta chain was recorded in a study of Graves' ophthalmopathy and Graves' hyperthyroidism. Study summary: At initial diagnosis, peripheral blood was obtained, and this preceded any treatment.

Turning to this clonotype: Its specificity is unknown.

The length of the CDR3 is 14 residues. Germline V gives CDR1 MGHDK, CDR2 SYGVNS. V was clipped by 4 bases and J by 5 bases; unmatched bases: 7. The authors amplified TCR beta CDR3 regions, and they did so from RNA transcripts for repertoire sequencing. The first-round RT-PCR employed HTBI primers together with the Qiagen OneStep RT-PCR kit. A multiplex PCR was then performed as the second round. MiXCR, run by TCRdb on the multiplex PCR reads, gives a single entry per CDR3 protein. The repertoire consists of over 45,000 distinct CDR3 sequences, with 50% occurring once and the leading ten covering 20% to 25%. Symptoms, serum thyroxine and TRAb, thyroid ultrasound, and orbital computed tomography formed the diagnostic basis. General study findings and limits: Blood shared most expanded thyroid clonotypes above 0.001 frequency.

Material for sequencing was peripheral blood. The TCR comes from an adult man with Graves' ophthalmopathy. The rearrangement uses TRBV25-1 and TRBJ2-5, with 7 positions matching TRBD1. CDR3 nucleotide sequence: TGTGCCAGCAGTGCTATGACAGGGCGTGAGACCCAGTACTTC. Translation: CASSAMTGRETQYF.